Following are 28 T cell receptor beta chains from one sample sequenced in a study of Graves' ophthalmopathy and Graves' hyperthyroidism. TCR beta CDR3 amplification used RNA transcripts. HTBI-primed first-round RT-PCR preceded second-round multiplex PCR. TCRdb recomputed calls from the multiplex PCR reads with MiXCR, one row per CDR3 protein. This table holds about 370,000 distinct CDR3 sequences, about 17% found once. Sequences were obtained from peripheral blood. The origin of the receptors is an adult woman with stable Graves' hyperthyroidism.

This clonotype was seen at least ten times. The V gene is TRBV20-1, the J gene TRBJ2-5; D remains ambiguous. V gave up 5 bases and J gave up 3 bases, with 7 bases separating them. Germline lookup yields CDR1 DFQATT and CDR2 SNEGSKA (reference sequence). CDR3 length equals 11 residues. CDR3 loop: CSALGKETQYF. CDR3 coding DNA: TGCAGTGCTTTGGGAAAAGAGACCCAGTACTTC.

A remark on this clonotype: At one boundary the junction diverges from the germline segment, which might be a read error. The CDR3 DNA is TGTGCCGGCAGTGAGGACAGGTTTGAAGCTTTCTTT. Its protein is CAGSEDRFEAFF. The rearrangement links TRBV6-1 to TRBJ1-1; 7 nucleotides line up with TRBD1. This CDR3 contains 12 residues. CDR1 and CDR2 (germline): MNHNS, SASEGT.

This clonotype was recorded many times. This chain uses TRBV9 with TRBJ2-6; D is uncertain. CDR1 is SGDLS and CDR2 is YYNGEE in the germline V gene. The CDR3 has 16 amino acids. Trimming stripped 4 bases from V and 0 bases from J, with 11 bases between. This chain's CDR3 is CASSKPVPSGANVLTF. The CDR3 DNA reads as TGTGCCAGCAGCAAACCGGTGCCCTCTGGGGCCAACGTCCTGACTTTC.

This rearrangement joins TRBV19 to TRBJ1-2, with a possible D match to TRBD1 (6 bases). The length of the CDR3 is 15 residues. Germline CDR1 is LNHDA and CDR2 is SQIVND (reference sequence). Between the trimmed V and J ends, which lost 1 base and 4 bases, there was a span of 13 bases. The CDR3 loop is CASSIGGTSFYGYTF. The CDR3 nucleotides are TGTGCCAGTAGTATAGGAGGGACATCTTTCTATGGCTACACCTTC.

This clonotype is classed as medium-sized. DNA of the CDR3: TGTGCCAGCAGGACCATGGGAGGGGGCACTGAAGCTTTCTTT. It translates to CASRTMGGGTEAFF. The chain links TRBV12-3 or TRBV12-4 to TRBJ1-1; maybe TRBD1 (6 bases). This CDR3 region has 14 residues. V was shortened by 6 bases and J by 4 bases, with 15 bases between the two germline ends.

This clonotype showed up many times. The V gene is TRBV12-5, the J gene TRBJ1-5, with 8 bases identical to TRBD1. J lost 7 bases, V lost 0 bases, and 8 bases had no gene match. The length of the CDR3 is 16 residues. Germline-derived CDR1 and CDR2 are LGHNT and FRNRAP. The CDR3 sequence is CASGLVTGGSGQPQHF. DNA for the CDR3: TGTGCTAGTGGTTTGGTCACAGGGGGTTCGGGCCAGCCCCAGCATTTT.

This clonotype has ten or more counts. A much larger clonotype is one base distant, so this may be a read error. CDR3 protein: CASSCRGARNSPLHF. DNA for the CDR3: TGTGCCAGCAGTTGCCGGGGGGCTAGGAATTCACCCCTCCACTTT. V gene TRBV6-5 combines with J gene TRBJ1-6; perhaps TRBD1 as D (6 bases). Germline V gives CDR1 MNHEY, CDR2 SVGAGI. CDR3 length: 15 amino acids. V was pared by 4 bases and J by 7 bases, with 14 bases between.

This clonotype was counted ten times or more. CDR3 in DNA: TGTGCCAGCAGTTGGGCTTCGAACACTGAAGCTTTCTTT. Translated, it gives CASSWASNTEAFF. The gene calls are TRBV28 and TRBJ1-1; no definite D call. Trimming removed 4 bases at V and 1 base at J, with 7 bases between. The CDR3 has 13 amino acids. Germline values: CDR1 MDHEN, CDR2 SYDVKM.

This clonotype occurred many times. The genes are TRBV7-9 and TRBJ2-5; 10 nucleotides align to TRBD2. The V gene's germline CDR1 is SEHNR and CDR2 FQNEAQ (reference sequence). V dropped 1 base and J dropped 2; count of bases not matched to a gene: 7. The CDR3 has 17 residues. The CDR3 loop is CASSLGASGRSQETQYF. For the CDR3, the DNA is TGTGCCAGCAGCTTAGGGGCTAGCGGGAGAAGTCAAGAGACCCAGTACTTC.

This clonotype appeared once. The CDR3 DNA follows: TGTGCCAGCAGTTTATCAGGGATCACCTTCACCGGGGACGGTGATCGATACGAGCAGTACTTC. Translating it yields CASSLSGITFTGDGDRYEQYF. The chain recombines TRBV27 with TRBJ2-7, with D perhaps being TRBD1 or TRBD2 (5 bases each). Trimming cost V 0 bases and J 4 bases, with 31 bases left between them. The CDR3 totals 21 residues. Germline values: CDR1 MNHEY, CDR2 SMNVEV (reference sequence).

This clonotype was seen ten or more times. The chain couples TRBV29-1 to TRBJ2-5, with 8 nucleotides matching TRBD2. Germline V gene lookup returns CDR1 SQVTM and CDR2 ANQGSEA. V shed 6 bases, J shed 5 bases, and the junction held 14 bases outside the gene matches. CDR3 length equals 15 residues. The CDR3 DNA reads TGCAGCGTGGCAAAGCGGGAGTCGGGAGTGGAGACCCAGTACTTC. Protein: CSVAKRESGVETQYF.

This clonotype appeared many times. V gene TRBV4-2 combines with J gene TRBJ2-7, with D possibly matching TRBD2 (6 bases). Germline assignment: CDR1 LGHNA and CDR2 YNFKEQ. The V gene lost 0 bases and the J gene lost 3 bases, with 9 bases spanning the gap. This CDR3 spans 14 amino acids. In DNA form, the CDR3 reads TGTGCCAGCAGCCAAGATATGGGAGGCTACGAGCAGTACTTC. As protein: CASSQDMGGYEQYF.

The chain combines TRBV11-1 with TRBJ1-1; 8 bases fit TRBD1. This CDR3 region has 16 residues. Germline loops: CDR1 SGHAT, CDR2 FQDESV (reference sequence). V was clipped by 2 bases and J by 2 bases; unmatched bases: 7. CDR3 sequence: CASSLRQGNTNTEAFF. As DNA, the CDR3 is TGTGCCAGCAGCTTAAGACAGGGGAATACAAACACTGAAGCTTTCTTT.

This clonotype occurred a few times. The CDR3 nucleotides read TGTGCCAGCAAACTCGGAGTGGGCGGCTACACCTTC. Protein: CASKLGVGGYTF. This chain joins TRBV11-2 and TRBJ1-2; D is undetermined. The CDR3 consists of 12 residues. With 7 bases removed from V and 8 bases from J, the gap between germline ends came to 14 bases. Germline CDR1 SGHAT, CDR2 FQNNGV.

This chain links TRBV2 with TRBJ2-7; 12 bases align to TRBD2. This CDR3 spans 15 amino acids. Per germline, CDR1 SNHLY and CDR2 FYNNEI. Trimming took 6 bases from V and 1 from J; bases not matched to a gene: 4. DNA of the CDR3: TGTGCCAGCAGAGGAGGACTAGCGGGGTCCTACGAGCAGTACTTC. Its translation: CASRGGLAGSYEQYF.

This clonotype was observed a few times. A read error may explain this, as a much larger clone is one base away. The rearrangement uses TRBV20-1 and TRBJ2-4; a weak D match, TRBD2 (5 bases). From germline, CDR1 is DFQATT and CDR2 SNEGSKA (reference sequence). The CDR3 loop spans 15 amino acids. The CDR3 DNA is TGCAGTGCCGAAAGGCCCGGGGTAGCCAAAAACATTAAGTACTTC. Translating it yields CSAERPGVAKNIKYF.

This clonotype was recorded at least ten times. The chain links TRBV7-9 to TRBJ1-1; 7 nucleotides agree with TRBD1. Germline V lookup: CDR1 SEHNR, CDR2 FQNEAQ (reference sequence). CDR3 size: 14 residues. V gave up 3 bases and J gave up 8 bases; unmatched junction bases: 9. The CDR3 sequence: CASSLGGQALEAFF. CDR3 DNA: TGTGCCAGCAGCTTGGGAGGACAGGCTTTAGAAGCTTTCTTT. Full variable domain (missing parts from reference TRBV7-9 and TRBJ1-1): DTGVSQNPRHKITKRGQNVTFRCDPISEHNRLYWYRQTLGQGPEFLTYFQNEAQLEKSRLLSDRFSAERPKGSFSTLEIQRTEQGDSAMYLCASSLGGQALEAFFGQGTRLTVV.

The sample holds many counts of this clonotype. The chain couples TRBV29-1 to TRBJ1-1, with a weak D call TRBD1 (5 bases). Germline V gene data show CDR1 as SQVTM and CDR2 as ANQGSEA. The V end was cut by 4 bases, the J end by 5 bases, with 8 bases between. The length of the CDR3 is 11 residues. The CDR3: CSVARGTEAFF. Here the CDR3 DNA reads TGCAGCGTTGCCCGGGGGACTGAAGCTTTCTTT.

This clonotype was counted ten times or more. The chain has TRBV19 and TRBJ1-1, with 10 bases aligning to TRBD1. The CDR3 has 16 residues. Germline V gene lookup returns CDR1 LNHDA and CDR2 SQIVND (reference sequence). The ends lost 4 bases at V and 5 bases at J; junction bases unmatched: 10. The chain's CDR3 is CASSNRPGQGVTEAFF. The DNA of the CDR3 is TGTGCCAGTAGTAACCGCCCCGGACAGGGGGTTACTGAAGCTTTCTTT.

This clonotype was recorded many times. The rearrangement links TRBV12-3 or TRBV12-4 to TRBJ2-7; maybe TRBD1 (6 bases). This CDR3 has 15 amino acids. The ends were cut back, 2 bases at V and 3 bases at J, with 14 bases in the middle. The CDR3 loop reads CASSLTGTQFYEQYF. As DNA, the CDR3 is TGTGCCAGCAGTTTAACCGGGACACAGTTCTACGAGCAGTACTTC.

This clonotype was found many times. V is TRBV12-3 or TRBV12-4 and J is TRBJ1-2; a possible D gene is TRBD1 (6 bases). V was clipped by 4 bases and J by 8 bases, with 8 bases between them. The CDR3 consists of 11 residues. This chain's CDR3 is CASSYRVGYTF. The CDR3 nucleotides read TGTGCCAGCAGTTACAGGGTCGGCTACACCTTC.

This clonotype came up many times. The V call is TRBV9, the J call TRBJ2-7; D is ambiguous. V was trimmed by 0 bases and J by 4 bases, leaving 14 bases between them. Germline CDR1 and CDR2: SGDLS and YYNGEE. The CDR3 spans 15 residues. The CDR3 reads CASSVGVDSWYEQYF. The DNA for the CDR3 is TGTGCCAGCAGCGTAGGAGTGGATAGTTGGTACGAGCAGTACTTC.

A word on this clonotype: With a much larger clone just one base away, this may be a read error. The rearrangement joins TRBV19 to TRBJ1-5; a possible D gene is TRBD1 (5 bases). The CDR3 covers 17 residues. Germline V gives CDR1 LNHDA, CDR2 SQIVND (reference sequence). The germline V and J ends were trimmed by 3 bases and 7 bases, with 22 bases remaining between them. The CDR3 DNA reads TGTGCCAGTAGTATTTTTTCCGGCAGGGTAGGGCGACAGCCCCAGCATTTT. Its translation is CASSIFSGRVGRQPQHF.

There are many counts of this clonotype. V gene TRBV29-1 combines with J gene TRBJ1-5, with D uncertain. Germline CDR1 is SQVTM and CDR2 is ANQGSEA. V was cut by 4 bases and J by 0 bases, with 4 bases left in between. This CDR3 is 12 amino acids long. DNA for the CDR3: TGCAGCGTTGCGGTTAGCAATCAGCCCCAGCATTTT. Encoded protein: CSVAVSNQPQHF.

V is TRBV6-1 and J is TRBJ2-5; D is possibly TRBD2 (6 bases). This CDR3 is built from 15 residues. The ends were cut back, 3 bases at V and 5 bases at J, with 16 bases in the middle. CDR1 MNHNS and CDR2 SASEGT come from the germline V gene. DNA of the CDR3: TGTGCCAGCAGTGACGTAGCCGGGGGTCGGGAGACCCAGTACTTC. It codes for CASSDVAGGRETQYF.

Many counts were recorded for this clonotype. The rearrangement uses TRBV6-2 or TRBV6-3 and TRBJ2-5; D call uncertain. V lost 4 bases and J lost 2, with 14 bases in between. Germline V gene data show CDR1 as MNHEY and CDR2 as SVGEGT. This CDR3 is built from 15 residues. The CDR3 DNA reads TGTGCCAGCAGTTCCCAGCCTCCGAGACAAGAGACCCAGTACTTC. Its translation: CASSSQPPRQETQYF.

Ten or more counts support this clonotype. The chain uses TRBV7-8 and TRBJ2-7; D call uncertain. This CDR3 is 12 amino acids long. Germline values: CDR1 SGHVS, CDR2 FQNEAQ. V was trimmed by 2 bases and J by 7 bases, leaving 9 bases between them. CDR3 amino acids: CASSLSGEEQYF. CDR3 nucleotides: TGTGCCAGCAGCTTAAGTGGCGAGGAGCAGTACTTC.

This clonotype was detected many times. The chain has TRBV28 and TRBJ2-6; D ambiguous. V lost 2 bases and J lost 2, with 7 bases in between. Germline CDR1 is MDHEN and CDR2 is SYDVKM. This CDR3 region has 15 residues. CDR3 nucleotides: TGTGCCAGCAGTTTAGGTGTTACTGGGGCCAACGTCCTGACTTTC. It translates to CASSLGVTGANVLTF.